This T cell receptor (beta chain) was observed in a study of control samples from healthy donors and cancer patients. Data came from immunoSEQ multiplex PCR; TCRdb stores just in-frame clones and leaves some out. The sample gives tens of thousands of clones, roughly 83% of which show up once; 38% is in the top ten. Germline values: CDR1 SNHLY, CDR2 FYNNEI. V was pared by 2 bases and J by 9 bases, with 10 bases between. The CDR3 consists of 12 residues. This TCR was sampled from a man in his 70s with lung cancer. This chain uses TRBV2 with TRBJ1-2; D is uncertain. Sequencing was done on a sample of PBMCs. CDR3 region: CASSEQARSYTF. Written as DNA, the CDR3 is TGTGCCAGCAGTGAACAGGCCCGCAGCTACACCTTC. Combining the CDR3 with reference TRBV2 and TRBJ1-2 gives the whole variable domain EPEVTQTPSHQVTQMGQEVILRCVPISNHLYFYWYRQILGQKVEFLVSFYNNEISEKSEIFDDQFSVERPDGSNFTLKIRSTKLEDSAMYFCASSEQARSYTFGSGTRLTVV.